The next 29 T cell receptor beta chains were all read from a single sample in a study of shared clonotypes between healthy human individuals. CD45RO-negative cells were positively selected for CCR7, leaving out terminally differentiated effector memory CD45RA+ cells. Assay used: immunoSEQ multiplex PCR; TCRdb lists only in-frame clones, some missing. The sample includes about 2 million clones, approximately 94% of them seen just once. The sample taken for sequencing was naive CD8+ T cells sorted from blood. These TCRs come from a young man in good health.

J is TRBJ2-7 and V is TRBV30; TRBD2 matches 7 bases. This CDR3 region has 17 residues. The J segment lost 4 bases and the V segment lost 3 bases, leaving 18 bases of the junction unmatched. Germline lookup yields CDR1 GTSNPN and CDR2 SVGIG (reference sequence). CDR3 DNA: TGTGCCTGGAGGGCTGAGAATGGATGGCGGGAGCATTACGAGCAGTACTTC. Translation gives CAWRAENGWREHYEQYF.

As concerns this clone: Other nucleotide sequences from this sample produce the same CDR3. The genes are TRBV13 and TRBJ2-7; D unclear. V lost 0 bases to trimming and J lost 1 base, with 7 bases between them. CDR1 and CDR2 (germline): PRHDT, FYEKMQ (reference sequence). The CDR3 has 14 amino acids. CDR3: CASSLGGDSYEQYF. The CDR3 bases are TGTGCCAGCAGCTTAGGTGGGGATTCCTACGAGCAGTACTTC.

This rearrangement joins TRBV4-1 to TRBJ2-1; D possibly matches TRBD1 or TRBD2 (5 bases each). V shed 0 bases and J shed 1 base, with 7 bases lying between them. The CDR3 has 15 residues. Germline CDR1 reads MGHRA; CDR2 reads YSYEKL. CDR3 coding DNA: TGCGCCAGCAGCCAAGAGGGGGTATCCTACAATGAGCAGTTCTTC. It is translated as CASSQEGVSYNEQFF.

This clone showed up just once. The chain uses TRBV29-1 and TRBJ1-2; 11 positions match TRBD1. V lost 6 bases to trimming and J lost 6 bases; unmatched junction nucleotides: 9. The CDR3 runs to 14 residues. Looked up from germline, CDR1 is SQVTM and CDR2 is ANQGSEA. CDR3 protein: CSVLPGQGGHGYTF. The CDR3 region has the DNA TGCAGCGTGTTACCGGGACAGGGGGGCCATGGCTACACCTTC. The whole variable domain, remainder taken from reference TRBV29-1 and TRBJ1-2, is SAVISQKPSRDICQRGTSLTIQCQVDSQVTMMFWYRQQPGQSLTLIATANQGSEATYESGFVIDKFPISRPNLTFSTLTVSNMSPEDSSIYLCSVLPGQGGHGYTFGSGTRLTVV.

This clone was recorded once. The chain has TRBV10-3 and TRBJ1-3, with D perhaps matching TRBD1 (6 bases). The V end was cut by 4 bases, the J end by 0 bases, with 13 bases between. The V gene's germline CDR1 is ENHRY and CDR2 SYGVKD. The CDR3 has 16 amino acids. The CDR3 sequence is CAISGLQGLSGNTIYF. DNA for the CDR3: TGTGCCATCAGTGGCTTACAGGGCCTCTCTGGAAACACCATATATTTT.

This chain uses TRBV18 with TRBJ1-1, with a tentative D call TRBD1 (5 bases). This CDR3 comprises 12 residues. CDR1 is KGHSH, CDR2 LQKENI, per germline. V was shortened by 3 bases and J by 5 bases, with 7 bases between the two germline ends. The chain's CDR3 is CASSPTVTEAFF. DNA for the CDR3: TGTGCCAGCTCACCGACAGTTACTGAAGCTTTCTTT.

This clone was observed a single time. V and J are TRBV28 and TRBJ2-5; TRBD1 agrees at 8 bases. Germline values: CDR1 MDHEN, CDR2 SYDVKM. The V segment lost 4 bases and the J segment 1 base; nucleotides outside the gene matches: 8. The CDR3 loop spans 16 amino acids. This chain's CDR3 is CASSSPDRGSQETQYF. In DNA, the CDR3 is TGTGCCAGCAGTTCCCCAGACAGGGGCTCCCAAGAGACCCAGTACTTC.

V and J are TRBV6-6 and TRBJ2-5, with D possibly matching TRBD2 (7 bases). Germline values: CDR1 MNHNY, CDR2 SVGAGI (reference sequence). Trimming cost V 6 bases and J 7 bases, with 21 bases left between them. The CDR3 is 15 residues long. The CDR3 coding sequence is TGTGCCAGCAGCTACCTCGGGGGGCCCGGATGGACCCAGTACTTC. Its protein is CASSYLGGPGWTQYF.

This sequence joins TRBV28 and TRBJ1-2; D might be TRBD1 (5 bases). V shed 5 bases and J shed 3 bases, with 13 bases lying between them. This CDR3 spans 14 amino acids. From germline, CDR1 is MDHEN and CDR2 SYDVKM. CDR3 sequence (DNA): TGTGCCAGCAGTACCGTCCCGGGGGACTATGGCTACACCTTC. Translated, it gives CASSTVPGDYGYTF.

J is TRBJ2-3 and V is TRBV11-2, with 7 bases identical to TRBD2. The CDR3 runs to 14 residues. CDR1 is SGHAT and CDR2 is FQNNGV in the germline V gene. The V gene end was trimmed by 5 bases and the J gene end by 6 bases; junction bases not matched to a gene: 8. CDR3 DNA: TGTGCCAGCAGCCCCGACGGGGGGTACGATACGCAGTATTTT. Translating it yields CASSPDGGYDTQYF.

The chain employs TRBV6-6 and TRBJ2-3, with TRBD2 matching over 7 bases. There are 14 residues in the CDR3. The V and J ends lost 0 bases and 6 bases, in that order; junction bases with no gene match: 3. Germline V lookup: CDR1 MNHNY, CDR2 SVGAGI (reference sequence). CDR3 region: CASSYSPGRDTQYF. In DNA, the CDR3 is TGTGCCAGCAGTTACTCGCCCGGGAGGGATACGCAGTATTTT.

To note about this clone: Other DNA sequences from this sample encode an identical CDR3 as well. The rearrangement joins TRBV7-6 to TRBJ2-7; TRBD1 matches 8 bases. Germline V lookup: CDR1 SGHVS, CDR2 FNYEAQ. The CDR3 runs to 13 residues. Germline trimming cut 5 bases from V and 3 bases from J; bases unmatched to any gene: 3. The DNA for the CDR3 is TGTGCCAGCAGCACGGGGACAGGCTACGAGCAGTACTTC. Protein sequence: CASSTGTGYEQYF.

The chain's CDR3 is CASTIDRGGYEQYF. As DNA, the CDR3 is TGTGCCAGCACCATAGACAGGGGAGGCTACGAGCAGTACTTC. This sequence joins TRBV7-2 and TRBJ2-7, with 8 nucleotides matching TRBD1. V lost 7 bases, J lost 3 bases, and 8 bases stayed unmatched. The germline gives CDR1 SGHTA, CDR2 FQGNSA. This CDR3 has 14 residues.

The chain recombines TRBV6-6 with TRBJ2-2, with D uncertain. Germline loops: CDR1 MNHNY, CDR2 SVGAGI (reference sequence). V was pared by 8 bases and J by 5 bases, with 9 bases between. The CDR3 runs 12 residues. CDR3 region: CASRELTGELFF. The DNA of the CDR3 is TGTGCCAGCCGAGAACTAACCGGGGAGCTGTTTTTT.

With regard to this clone: At the DNA level, this CDR3 is encoded by other sequences in the same sample as well. CDR3 region: CASSLRVSYEQYF. CDR3 coding DNA: TGTGCCAGCAGTTTACGTGTCAGCTACGAGCAGTACTTC. This chain links TRBV27 with TRBJ2-7, with D hard to call. The V end was cut by 2 bases, the J end by 3 bases, with 8 bases between. The CDR3 totals 13 residues. The germline V gene has CDR1 MNHEY and CDR2 SMNVEV (reference sequence).

The V call is TRBV27, the J call TRBJ1-1; D unresolved. V was trimmed by 0 bases and J by 1 base, leaving 9 bases between them. This CDR3 spans 15 amino acids. Germline CDR1 reads MNHEY; CDR2 reads SMNVEV (reference sequence). CDR3 loop: CASSLSGMGNTEAFF. CDR3 nucleotides: TGTGCCAGCAGTTTATCGGGGATGGGGAACACTGAAGCTTTCTTT.

The rearrangement uses TRBV9 and TRBJ2-7, with TRBD2 identical over 9 bases. The V gene end was trimmed by 4 bases and the J gene end by 0 bases; junction bases not matched to a gene: 5. The CDR3 is made up of 15 amino acids. The germline V gene encodes CDR1 SGDLS and CDR2 YYNGEE. The DNA of the CDR3 is TGTGCCAGCAGCTCCGGGACTAGCTACTCCTACGAGCAGTACTTC. Translating it yields CASSSGTSYSYEQYF.

The chain recombines TRBV28 with TRBJ1-1; D gene ambiguous. The germline V and J ends were trimmed by 5 bases and 7 bases, with 17 bases remaining between them. The CDR3 loop spans 14 amino acids. Germline CDR1 reads MDHEN; CDR2 reads SYDVKM. The CDR3 region is CASSTLLVRVEAFF. The DNA of the CDR3 is TGTGCCAGCAGTACTCTCCTAGTGCGAGTTGAAGCTTTCTTT.

About this clone: The sample contains more than one DNA sequence encoding this CDR3. The chain employs TRBV27 and TRBJ2-7; D might be TRBD1 (6 bases). V lost 2 bases to trimming and J lost 4 bases, with 9 bases between them. This CDR3 has 13 amino acids. Germline lookup yields CDR1 MNHEY and CDR2 SMNVEV (reference sequence). The CDR3 coding sequence is TGTGCCAGCAGTTTACGACAGGCGTACGAGCAGTACTTC. Protein: CASSLRQAYEQYF.

This clone was recorded once. In DNA form, the CDR3 reads TGTGCCAGCAGACCGGGACAGTATAGCAATCAGCCCCAGCATTTT. It specifies CASRPGQYSNQPQHF. The chain recombines TRBV6-5 with TRBJ1-5; 7 bases are a match to TRBD1. With 6 bases clipped from V and 0 bases from J, the junction kept 5 bases outside the gene matches. Germline values: CDR1 MNHEY, CDR2 SVGAGI. The CDR3 consists of 15 residues.

The V call is TRBV28, the J call TRBJ2-5; 10 bases line up with TRBD2. J lost 3 bases, V lost 3 bases, and 4 bases had no gene match. The germline gives CDR1 MDHEN, CDR2 SYDVKM. The CDR3 runs to 15 residues. CDR3 coding DNA: TGTGCCAGCAGTTTCGCGGGGACTAGCGAAGAGACCCAGTACTTC. Amino acids: CASSFAGTSEETQYF.

This chain joins TRBV5-4 and TRBJ2-2, with 9 bases identical to TRBD1. V lost 7 bases, J lost 0 bases, and 7 bases stayed unmatched. CDR1 is SGHNT and CDR2 is YYREEE in the germline V gene (reference sequence). This CDR3 is 16 amino acids long. CDR3 sequence: CASLDRGSTNTGELFF. CDR3 DNA: TGTGCCAGCCTGGACAGGGGTTCAACGAACACCGGGGAGCTGTTTTTT.

The chain employs TRBV6-1 and TRBJ2-1; D is unclear. The length of the CDR3 is 14 residues. Trimming left V 5 bases short and J 8 bases short, with 16 bases between. Germline lookup yields CDR1 MNHNS and CDR2 SASEGT. Written as DNA, the CDR3 is TGTGCCAGCAGTAGATCTAGTGCGGTCGATGAGCAGTTCTTC. Its translation is CASSRSSAVDEQFF.

This chain links TRBV7-8 with TRBJ2-7; the D gene is possibly TRBD1 (6 bases). Trimming shortened V by 5 bases and J by 2 bases, and 13 bases separated the two germline ends. Germline CDR1 and CDR2: SGHVS and FQNEAQ. The CDR3 is 14 amino acids. Written as DNA, the CDR3 is TGTGCCAGCAGCGAGGGCACAGGGCCCTACGAGCAGTACTTC. Translating it yields CASSEGTGPYEQYF.

Of note for this clone: The identical CDR3 is also encoded by other nucleotide sequences in the sample. The V gene is TRBV9, the J gene TRBJ2-3; 9 bases map to TRBD1. CDR3 length equals 15 residues. With V trimmed by 2 bases and J by 2 bases, 3 bases remained unmatched. Germline assignment: CDR1 SGDLS and CDR2 YYNGEE. DNA for the CDR3: TGTGCCAGCAGCGTCGGACAGGGGCACACAGATACGCAGTATTTT. Protein: CASSVGQGHTDTQYF.

This clone was detected only once. V is TRBV28 and J is TRBJ2-2; D might be TRBD1 (5 bases). V lost 2 bases and J lost 6, with 10 bases in between. Germline assignment: CDR1 MDHEN and CDR2 SYDVKM. The CDR3 sequence is 14 residues long. CDR3 residues: CASSLVGAAGELFF. The CDR3 DNA follows: TGTGCCAGCAGTTTAGTTGGGGCCGCCGGGGAGCTGTTTTTT.

This clone was picked up one time. This chain uses TRBV6-5 with TRBJ1-4, with 8 bases matching TRBD1. This CDR3 has 15 amino acids. Germline values: CDR1 MNHEY, CDR2 SVGAGI. The V gene end was trimmed by 6 bases and the J gene end by 8 bases; junction bases not matched to a gene: 11. DNA of the CDR3: TGTGCCAGCAGCGACGGGGGGACAGGTGGGGAAAAACTGTTTTTT. Residues: CASSDGGTGGEKLFF.

The chain is built from TRBV10-2 and TRBJ2-5, with 11 bases fitting TRBD2. The CDR3 totals 15 residues. After removal of 3 bases from V and 5 bases from J, the junction contained 5 bases not matched to a gene. In germline, CDR1 is WSHSY, CDR2 SAAADI. CDR3: CASSDIAGGGETQYF. The CDR3, as DNA: TGCGCCAGCAGTGACATAGCGGGAGGGGGGGAGACCCAGTACTTC.

As regards this clone: Other nucleotide sequences in the sample specify the same CDR3. The chain couples TRBV5-5 to TRBJ2-7; 11 positions match TRBD2. Germline V gene lookup returns CDR1 SGHKS and CDR2 YYEKEE (reference sequence). Unmatched junction bases numbered 0, after V lost 0 bases and J lost 4 bases. The CDR3 covers 14 residues. Written as DNA, the CDR3 is TGTGCCAGCAGCTTGGCTAGCGGGAGGTACGAGCAGTACTTC. Its translation: CASSLASGRYEQYF.